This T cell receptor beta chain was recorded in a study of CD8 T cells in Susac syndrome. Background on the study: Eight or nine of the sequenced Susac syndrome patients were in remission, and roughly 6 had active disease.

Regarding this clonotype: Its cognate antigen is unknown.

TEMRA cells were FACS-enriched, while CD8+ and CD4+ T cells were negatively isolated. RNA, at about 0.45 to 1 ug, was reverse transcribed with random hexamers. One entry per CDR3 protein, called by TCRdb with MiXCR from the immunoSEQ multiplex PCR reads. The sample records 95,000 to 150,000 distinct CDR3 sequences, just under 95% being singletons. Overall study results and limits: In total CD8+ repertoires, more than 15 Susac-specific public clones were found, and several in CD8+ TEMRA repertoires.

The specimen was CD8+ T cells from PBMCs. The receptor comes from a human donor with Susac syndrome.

This CDR3 is CASSYDRSQTF. CDR3 nucleotide sequence: TGTGCCAGCAGCTATGACAGGTCGCAGACCTTC. The gene calls are TRBV13 and TRBJ1-2; a possible D gene is TRBD1 (6 bases). Germline V gene sequence: CDR1 PRHDT, CDR2 FYEKMQ (reference sequence). CDR3 length: 11 residues. Trimming removed 4 bases from V and 14 bases from J, with 14 bases in between.